The clone carrying this TCR beta chain has a handful of counts. CDR3 length equals 14 residues. V gave up 4 bases and J gave up 5 bases, with 14 bases separating them. Germline V gene data show CDR1 as MNHEY and CDR2 as SMNVEV (reference sequence). By flow cytometry, patients selected for sequencing had shown an expansion of CD8+CD57+ cells. Profiles of TCR beta VDJ and CDR3 were generated from a genomic DNA template. TCRdb independently ran MiXCR on the reads; one entry per CDR3 protein. In the table there are roughly 150,000 distinct CDR3 sequences, roughly 48% of which are singletons. The source of the sample is a study of CD8+CD57+ T cells in acquired aplastic anemia.

Sample: sorted CD4+, CD8+, or CD8+CD57+ T cells (not recorded which) from PBMCs. This TCR derives from a human donor with aplastic anemia. The rearrangement joins TRBV27 to TRBJ1-1; no clear D gene. For the CDR3, the DNA is TGTGCCAGCAGTTCTCAGCTGCCTGGAACTGAAGCTTTCTTT. Translating gives CASSSQLPGTEAFF.